This T cell receptor beta chain was retrieved from a study of PD-1 blockade in classical Hodgkin lymphoma (dated by TCRdb to the early 2020s). The study in broad terms: Nivolumab dosing was 3 mg/kg intravenously every 2 weeks, continuing until either disease progression or unacceptable toxicity. To define a peripheral blood immune signature of response to PD-1 blockade in classical Hodgkin lymphoma, the study combined TCR beta sequencing with CyTOF. Overall results and qualifications from the work: Baseline TCR diversity was reported to be lower in newly diagnosed patients than in healthy donors, and even lower in relapsed/refractory patients. CD4+ but not CD8+ TCR diversity rose significantly by C4D1 (p=0.0027 vs p=0.16), most apparent in complete responders (p=0.02). Lower diversity was observed in patients in whom nivolumab was started less than 1 year after ASCT, and these patients were excluded from later analyses so that confounding by immune reconstitution would be avoided. Trial patients achieving complete response had baseline diversity similar to newly diagnosed patients, whereas partial responders and progressors had significantly lower diversity. Only a single clinical trial cohort was studied, and what caused the repertoire differences, possibly disease activity or prior therapy, remained undefined.

This specimen's time point label, interpreted: cycle 4 day 1 (C4D1), after more than five weeks of nivolumab. Every trial patient had relapsed after autologous stem cell transplantation, and cohorts A, B and C differed in prior brentuximab vedotin exposure. The trial cohort included 50 or so patients with relapsed/refractory classical Hodgkin lymphoma, and each patient had a best overall response of complete response, partial response or progressive disease. In the multi-cohort phase II CheckMate 205 trial, trial patients received single-agent nivolumab. Best overall response was determined by an independent review committee according to the 2007 International Working Group response criteria. Trial PBMCs were obtained immediately prior to nivolumab initiation (C1D1) and on therapy at cycle 2 day 1 and cycle 4 day 1. After peripheral blood was drawn into 8 mL Vacutainer Cell Preparation Tubes, PBMCs were isolated by centrifugation and then cryopreserved.

Cut back by 4 bases and 0 bases, the V and J ends lie 17 bases apart. The CDR3, from cysteine to phenylalanine, totals 17 residues. The only DNA kept is the CDR3, 51 bases in frame from the first base. According to the germline V gene, CDR1 reads SGHRS and CDR2 reads YFSETQ. Note on this clone: Its antigen specificity is not known. Qualities for individual bases were not recorded, and no much larger clone is one base off.

Genomic DNA was isolated using the Qiagen DNeasy kit from unsorted PBMCs as well as from negatively selected CD4+ and CD8+ fractions. Using primers that anneal to V and J segments, immunoSEQ multiplex PCR amplified the TCR beta CDR3 regions. Amplification bias was minimized using a synthetic immune receptor repertoire, and residual bias was removed computationally after sequencing. The original pipeline was this. Repertoire diversity was quantified as the Shannon entropy index using custom Python scripts. Unsorted, CD4+ and CD8+ repertoires were examined separately, except in combined analyses, for which CD4+ and CD8+ sequences were merged in silico. Clonal expansion was defined as at least a 2-fold frequency increase after treatment relative to C1D1, with a pseudocount of 0.5 for undetected baseline clones. Clones with 0 or 1 copy at C1D1 were classified as singleton clones, and clones with 2 or more copies were classified as non-singleton clones. Clones expanded in unsorted samples were annotated as CD4+, CD8+ or unknown by matching protein sequences in sorted samples from the same patient. Diversity changes from C1D1 to C4D1 were tested in paired samples using Wilcoxon tests. Here the immuneACCESS table is served through TCRdb, limited to in-frame sequences with V and J called. Missing clones are a known gap in these copies; in checked studies unresolved V genes cover under half, and the rest lacks a known reason. V and J calls and clone size are as listed in that table; D and trimming were resolved from the DNA. The sample contains tens of thousands of clones, nearly 90% of them found a single time. In total, the top ten clones hold more than 11% of the sample.

The rearranged segments are TRBV5-1 and TRBJ2-1; the D gene is not confidently resolved. The clonotype originates from a human donor with classical Hodgkin lymphoma. Sequences were derived from peripheral blood mononuclear cells (PBMCs), sampled before the fourth cycle of nivolumab. The CDR3 region has the sequence CASSPPILSSSYNEQFF. The sequenced DNA: TGCGCCAGCAGCCCCCCAATTTTGAGCAGCTCCTACAATGAGCAGTTCTTC.